This TCR beta chain comes out of a study of cytomegalovirus exposure and HLA in healthy donors. Germline V gene data show CDR1 as SQVTM and CDR2 as ANQGSEA. The CDR3 consists of 13 residues. J lost 3 bases, V lost 5 bases, and 1 base had no gene match. Assay used: immunoSEQ multiplex PCR; TCRdb lists only in-frame clones, some missing. The table shows about 140,000 clones, with just over 85% occurring only once. Findings of the study overall: As was reported, the classifier diagnosed cytomegalovirus status with high specificity and sensitivity. According to the study, roughly 160 TCR beta chains were cytomegalovirus-associated.

Notes on this clone: Its specificity is not known.

The TCR comes from a woman aged 18-35 years in good health and CMV-seropositive. The chain is built from TRBV29-1 and TRBJ2-2, with TRBD1 matching over 9 bases. The specimen was PBMCs. CDR3 in DNA: TGCAGCGTTCGACAGGGGGACACCGGGGAGCTGTTTTTT. Translation gives CSVRQGDTGELFF.